This TCR beta chain was identified during a study of radiotherapy plus CTLA-4 blockade in lung cancer. TCRdb's copy holds only in-frame clones and misses some; the assay was immunoSEQ multiplex PCR. The sample has over 60,000 clones; around 86% are singletons. The CDR3 length is 11 residues. Germline V gene lookup returns CDR1 SEHNR and CDR2 FQNEAQ (reference sequence). Trimming stripped 8 bases from V and 5 bases from J, with 7 bases between. The sequence was collected from a human donor with non-small cell lung cancer that progressed on radiotherapy plus ipilimumab. The chain couples TRBV7-9 to TRBJ2-1, with D unclear. The sequencing here drew on peripheral blood, taken from a patient treated with radiotherapy plus ipilimumab. The CDR3 sequence: CASLVDNEQFF. CDR3 DNA sequence: TGTGCCAGCCTAGTCGACAATGAGCAGTTCTTC.